The clone carrying this T cell receptor beta chain was seen only once. Antigen: not known. The entry originates in a study of OX40 agonist ivuxolimab in advanced cancers. Study information: The mean age was roughly 60 years, ranging from about 20 to 90, with under 90% of participants male. Study-level results: There were also nonresponders showing low normalized T-cell clonal expansion.

Some clones are missing from TCRdb's copy, which holds only in-frame ones; the method was immunoSEQ multiplex PCR. The table shows about 28,000 clones, with approximately 84% occurring only once. The CDR3 extends over 17 amino acids. CDR1 SNHLY and CDR2 FYNNEI come from the germline V gene. With 2 bases clipped from V and 4 bases from J, the junction kept 10 bases outside the gene matches. The V call is TRBV2, the J call TRBJ2-2; 7 bases are shared with TRBD2. Material: CD4+ or CD8+ T cells sorted from blood, obtained in a trial of the OX40 agonist ivuxolimab. This clonotype was obtained from an adult with an advanced solid tumor such as melanoma, head and neck, liver or kidney cancer. The CDR3 protein is CASSETQSKRGTGELFF. CDR3 nucleotides: TGTGCCAGCAGTGAAACACAATCCAAGCGGGGCACCGGGGAGCTGTTTTTT.